The 2 T cell receptor beta chains below all came from one sample that was sequenced in a study of CD8+CD57+ T cells in acquired aplastic anemia. The use of genomic DNA as template underpinned the TCR beta VDJ and CDR3 profiling. MiXCR, run by TCRdb on the reads, gives a single entry per CDR3 protein. This table holds around 150,000 distinct CDR3 sequences, roughly 40% found once. Sample: sorted CD4+, CD8+, or CD8+CD57+ T cells (not recorded which) from PBMCs. These receptors were collected from a human donor in good health, serving as a control.

This chain uses TRBV15 with TRBJ2-7, with unresolved D. V was cut by 3 bases and J by 0 bases, with 12 bases left in between. Looked up from germline, CDR1 is LNHNV and CDR2 is YYDKDF (reference sequence). The CDR3 is made up of 15 amino acids. CDR3 DNA: TGTGCCACCAGCAGTGACTTTTGGTCCTCCTACGAGCAGTACTTC. Amino acid sequence: CATSSDFWSSYEQYF.

There are many counts of this clonotype. A read error may account for a junction end that differs from germline. This sequence joins TRBV12-3 or TRBV12-4 and TRBJ2-1; TRBD2 aligns across 10 bases. There are 16 residues in the CDR3. CDR3: CASSLAGVVSYNEQFF. The CDR3 DNA sequence: TGTGCCAGCAGTCTAGCGGGAGTCGTCTCCTACAATGAGCAGTTCTTC.